A selection of T cell receptor beta chains follows, all from one sample in a study of CD8+ T cells in alopecia areata. The protocol was immunoSEQ multiplex PCR, while the TCRdb copy is restricted to in-frame clones and leaves out a portion. The sample consists of 140,000 to 150,000 clones, roughly 50% of them appearing once. This specimen was CD8+ T cells sorted from blood, taken at week 4, from a patient treated with tofacitinib. Source of these receptors: a human donor with alopecia areata. CDR3s include the opening cysteine and the closing phenylalanine or tryptophan. A D gene is named only where the DNA matches it firmly. Not every row has a clone size; where given, it reads once, few, many or a size class.

J gene | clone size | D gene | V gene | CDR3 DNA | CDR3 protein
TRBJ1-1 | NA | NA | TRBV30 | TGTGCCTGGAGTGTAACAGGTGGGGACACTGAAGCTTTCTTT | CAWSVTGGDTEAFF
TRBJ2-5 | NA | NA | TRBV30 | TGTGCCTGGAGCGGGAAAAAAGAGACCCAGTACTTC | CAWSGKKETQYF
TRBJ2-3 | NA | NA | TRBV6-6 | TGTGCCAGCAGTCCAGGGATCTCGTACACAGATACGCAGTATTTT | CASSPGISYTDTQYF
TRBJ2-7 | NA | TRBD1 | TRBV7-6 | TGTGCCAGCAGTGACAGGGACGACGAGCAGTACTTC | CASSDRDDEQYF
TRBJ2-4 | NA | NA | TRBV4-3 | TGCGCCAGCAGCCAAGACGGCCATACCAAAAACATTCAGTACTTC | CASSQDGHTKNIQYF
TRBJ2-4 | NA | NA | TRBV27 | TGTGCCAGCAGTTCTGGACCCGGGGCCAAAAACATTCAGTACTTC | CASSSGPGAKNIQYF
TRBJ1-2 | NA | TRBD1 | TRBV27 | TGTGCCAGCAGTTCCGGGACAGGGCTTGGCTACACCTTC | CASSSGTGLGYTF
TRBJ1-6 | NA | NA | TRBV13 | TGTGCCAGCAGCTTAGGTACAGAATTGGGGGTGAATTCACCCCTCCACTTT | CASSLGTELGVNSPLHF
TRBJ1-2 | NA | NA | TRBV30 | TGTGCCCTTCTCATCACGGACCGATTAAATGGCTACACCTTC | CALLITDRLNGYTF
TRBJ2-1 | NA | NA | TRBV7-6 | TGTGCCAGCAGCTTAGGGGGCGGGGACAATGAGCAGTTCTTC | CASSLGGGDNEQFF
TRBJ1-6 | few | NA | TRBV19 | TGTGCCAGTAGTTCCGGTGGCCAGGGGAATTCACCCCTCCACTTT | CASSSGGQGNSPLHF
TRBJ2-2 | few | NA | TRBV5-4 | TGTGCCAGCAGCTCCCTAGATCGGGGCACCGGGGAGCTGTTTTTT | CASSSLDRGTGELFF
TRBJ2-7 | NA | NA | TRBV30 | TGTGCCTGGCAGTTGGGCCACGAGCAGTACTTC | CAWQLGHEQYF
TRBJ1-1 | NA | NA | TRBV30 | TGTGCCTGGAGTGTAGACCAGGGAACTGAAGCTTTCTTT | CAWSVDQGTEAFF
TRBJ1-1 | once | NA | TRBV2 | TGTGCCAGCAGTGGGACCCCTAGGACCGGGAACACTGAAGCTTTCTTT | CASSGTPRTGNTEAFF
TRBJ2-1 | NA | NA | TRBV5-1 | TGCGCCAGCACGGAGGGACTCGCGACCGGGCTTGATGAGCAGTTCTTC | CASTEGLATGLDEQFF
TRBJ2-5 | NA | NA | TRBV13 | TGTGCCAGCAGCTTACAGGGGACCCAGTACTTC | CASSLQGTQYF
TRBJ2-7 | NA | NA | TRBV13 | TGTGCCAGCAGCTCCCAACGGACCTACGAGCAGTACTTC | CASSSQRTYEQYF
TRBJ1-1 | NA | NA | TRBV7-9 | TGTGCCAGCAGCTCAACACCGAACACTGAAGCTTTCTTT | CASSSTPNTEAFF
TRBJ1-2 | NA | NA | TRBV19 | TGTGCCAGTAGTATAGATCTGGAGGACTATGGCTACACCTTC | CASSIDLEDYGYTF
TRBJ1-6 | NA | NA | TRBV4-1 | TGCGCCAGCAGCCAAAGGAAGGGGATGAATTCACCCCTCCACTTT | CASSQRKGMNSPLHF
TRBJ1-6 | NA | NA | TRBV9 | TGTGCCAGCAGCTCCCCCGGACCCCTCCACTTT | CASSSPGPLHF
TRBJ2-7 | NA | TRBD1 | TRBV2 | TGTGCCAGCAGTGAAGGACAGGGGGACTACGAGCAGTACTTC | CASSEGQGDYEQYF